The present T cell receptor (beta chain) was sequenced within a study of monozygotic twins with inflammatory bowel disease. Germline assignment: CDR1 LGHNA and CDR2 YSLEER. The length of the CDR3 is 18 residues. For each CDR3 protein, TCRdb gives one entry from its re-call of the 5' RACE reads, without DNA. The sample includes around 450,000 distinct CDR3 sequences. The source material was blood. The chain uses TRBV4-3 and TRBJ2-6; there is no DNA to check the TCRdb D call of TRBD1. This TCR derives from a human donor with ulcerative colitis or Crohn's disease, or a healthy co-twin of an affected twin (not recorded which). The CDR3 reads CASSQDLRRGPGANVLTF.